The rows below give T cell receptor beta chains drawn from one sample of a study of cytomegalovirus exposure and HLA in healthy donors. Profiling relied on immunoSEQ multiplex PCR, and the TCRdb table lists in-frame clones only, not all of them. Of about 180,000 clones listed, about 80% are singletons. Material for sequencing was PBMCs. These receptors came from a man aged 35-49 years in good health and CMV-seronegative. Both conserved end residues are part of each CDR3. A D gene is named only where the DNA matches it firmly. Size values are once, few and many counts, or a class for expanded clones, and some rows have none.

TRBJ1-6,NA,NA,TRBV7-9,CASSLGQYSPLHF,TGTGCCAGCAGCTTAGGACAGTATTCACCCCTCCACTTT
TRBJ2-5,NA,TRBD2,TRBV6-1,CASSAWTSGGQETQYF,TGTGCCAGCAGTGCGTGGACTAGCGGGGGCCAAGAGACCCAGTACTTC
TRBJ2-4,NA,NA,TRBV25-1,CASSESAAGNIQYF,TGTGCCAGCAGTGAATCAGCGGCGGGAAACATTCAGTACTTC
TRBJ2-2,NA,TRBD1,TRBV14,CASSKTGGLTGELFF,TGTGCCAGCAGTAAGACAGGGGGCTTGACCGGGGAGCTGTTTTTT
TRBJ2-2,NA,NA,TRBV13,CASSSRDANTGELFF,TGTGCCAGCAGCTCGCGGGACGCCAACACCGGGGAGCTGTTTTTT
TRBJ2-3,NA,NA,TRBV2,CASSPQMDGNTQYF,TGTGCCAGCAGTCCTCAAATGGACGGGAATACGCAGTATTTT
TRBJ2-4,few,TRBD2,TRBV7-4,CASSLTGTSGLAKNIQYF,TGTGCCAGCAGCTTAACCGGGACTAGCGGCTTAGCCAAAAACATTCAGTACTTC
TRBJ2-7,NA,NA,TRBV15,CATSRDRYEQYF,TGTGCCACCAGCAGAGACCGTTACGAGCAGTACTTC
TRBJ2-1,once,NA,TRBV6-1,CASSEGAWAGASSYNEQFF,TGTGCCAGCAGTGAAGGGGCATGGGCGGGGGCTTCCTCCTACAATGAGCAGTTCTTC
TRBJ2-5,NA,NA,TRBV28,CASNLGQGYETQYF,TGTGCCAGCAACCTCGGGCAGGGATACGAGACCCAGTACTTC
TRBJ2-7,NA,TRBD2,TRBV9,CASSPSGGGQDEQYF,TGTGCCAGCAGCCCTAGCGGGGGGGGCCAGGACGAGCAGTACTTC
TRBJ1-2,NA,NA,TRBV28,CASRDTFGYTF,TGTGCCAGCAGGGACACTTTCGGCTACACCTTC
TRBJ1-5,NA,NA,TRBV2,CASSARRGLRGNQPQHF,TGTGCCAGCAGTGCGAGGAGGGGACTGAGGGGCAATCAGCCCCAGCATTTT
TRBJ1-1,NA,TRBD1,TRBV6-1,CASSSTGQGSEAFF,TGTGCCAGCAGTAGTACGGGACAGGGGTCTGAAGCTTTCTTT
TRBJ1-5,NA,TRBD1,TRBV7-3,CASSLVGGQPQHF,TGTGCCAGCAGCTTAGTAGGGGGCCAGCCCCAGCATTTT
TRBJ1-5,NA,NA,TRBV6-5,CASSYGGVGNQPQHF,TGTGCCAGCAGTTACGGGGGGGTTGGTAATCAGCCCCAGCATTTT
TRBJ1-5,NA,NA,TRBV2,CASAREGAQPQHF,TGTGCCAGTGCCCGGGAGGGTGCTCAGCCCCAGCATTTT
TRBJ2-3,NA,TRBD2,TRBV14,CASSQFQGGGTDTQYF,TGTGCCAGCAGCCAATTTCAGGGAGGGGGCACAGATACGCAGTATTTT
TRBJ1-3,NA,TRBD1,TRBV6-6,CASSPTGDTIYF,TGTGCCAGCAGCCCCACAGGGGACACCATATATTTT
TRBJ2-1,NA,NA,TRBV14,CASSQETGSPYNEQFF,TGTGCCAGCAGCCAAGAAACAGGGAGCCCCTACAATGAGCAGTTCTTC
TRBJ2-7,NA,TRBD2,TRBV5-8,CASSAGRTSVSYEQYF,TGTGCCAGCAGCGCGGGGAGAACTAGCGTATCCTACGAGCAGTACTTC
TRBJ1-3,NA,TRBD1,TRBV28,CASSSGQGTDTIYF,TGTGCCAGCAGTTCTGGACAGGGTACGGACACCATATATTTT
TRBJ2-3,NA,NA,TRBV28,CASSPHSSTQYF,TGTGCCAGCAGTCCCCATTCGAGTACGCAGTATTTT
TRBJ2-7,NA,TRBD1,TRBV18,CASSSWTGLEQYF,TGTGCCAGCTCATCCTGGACAGGTTTGGAGCAGTACTTC